This T cell receptor (beta chain) emerged from a study of beta chain features in type 1 diabetes. In this sample, this clone turned up a few times. What it binds is unknown. Study findings and constraints: The question left open here concerned HLA type influencing TCRB rearrangement.

The germline V gene has CDR1 SNHLY and CDR2 FYNNEI. The V and J ends lost 2 bases and 4 bases respectively, with 13 bases between them. The CDR3 is 15 residues long. Of the isolated RNA, all was reverse transcribed, and so the sequenced material was expressed TCRB transcripts. Data came from immunoSEQ multiplex PCR; TCRdb stores just in-frame clones and leaves some out. The sample consists of roughly 400,000 clones, around 13% of them appearing once. Sequencing was carried out using naive CD4+ T cells from blood. V and J are TRBV2 and TRBJ2-3; tentative D call: TRBD2 (6 bases). The source is a man aged 30-40 years in good health. CDR3 coding DNA: TGTGCCAGCAGTGAAAGCGGGCTGCGGGCAGATACGCAGTATTTT. It is translated as CASSESGLRADTQYF.